These 14 T cell receptor beta chains came from one sample sequenced in a study of regulatory T cells in long-lasting Graves disease. Construction of TCR beta libraries relied on iRepertoire HTBI primers and on Arm-PCR targeting CDR3 regions. TCRdb reprocessed the multiplex PCR reads via MiXCR and lists one record per CDR3 protein. The sample contains 420,000 or so distinct CDR3 sequences, about a sixth of which appear only once. The time point is: newly diagnosed GD, antithyroid drugs for less than 3 months. Extracted PBMC RNA gave rise to the TCR library. The sample was also linked to a second study, of T cells in Graves' hyperthyroidism and ophthalmopathy.

The sample here was peripheral blood mononuclear cells (PBMCs), taken at new diagnosis, from a patient treated with antithyroid drugs. The receptors shown here come from a woman under 30 with Graves disease.

There are many counts of this clonotype. DNA for the CDR3: TGTGCCAGCAGTACAGGGTCGGGGATTACCTACGAGCAGTACTTC. It codes for CASSTGSGITYEQYF. The V and J genes are TRBV28 and TRBJ2-7; D is possibly TRBD1 (6 bases). The CDR3 runs 15 residues. Trimming shortened V by 5 bases and J by 2 bases, and 16 bases separated the two germline ends. Per the germline V gene, CDR1 is MDHEN and CDR2 is SYDVKM.

This clonotype has at least ten counts. The chain joins TRBV7-3 to TRBJ2-3; 11 nucleotides align to TRBD1. The CDR3 sequence is 15 residues long. In germline, CDR1 is SGHTA, CDR2 FQGTGA. The J segment lost 3 bases and the V segment lost 5 bases, leaving 4 bases of the junction unmatched. CDR3 region: CASSEGTGGTDTQYF. CDR3 DNA sequence: TGTGCCAGCAGCGAGGGGACAGGGGGGACAGATACGCAGTATTTT.

This chain links TRBV3-1 with TRBJ2-6; 10 nucleotides align to TRBD1. Germline V gene sequence: CDR1 LGHDT, CDR2 YNNKEL (reference sequence). This CDR3 is built from 18 residues. Losses at the gene ends were 4 bases for V and 2 bases for J; bases not matched to a gene: 8. The CDR3 DNA reads TGTGCCAGCAGCCCCTGGACAGGGGGGATCCCTGGGGCCAACGTCCTGACTTTC. Translating gives CASSPWTGGIPGANVLTF.

Many counts were recorded for this clonotype. The CDR3, as DNA: TGTGCCTGGACCCTCACCTTGGGCCCTGCCACCGAGCAGTACTTC. This sequence encodes CAWTLTLGPATEQYF. The chain is built from TRBV30 and TRBJ2-7, with no clear D. This CDR3 has 15 residues. Deletions cut 4 bases from V and 6 bases from J, with 22 bases between. Germline V gene lookup returns CDR1 GTSNPN and CDR2 SVGIG (reference sequence).

The genes are TRBV7-9 and TRBJ2-5; TRBD2 agrees at 13 bases. Germline V gene sequence: CDR1 SEHNR, CDR2 FQNEAQ (reference sequence). The J segment lost 2 bases and the V segment lost 5 bases, leaving 5 bases of the junction unmatched. CDR3 length: 16 amino acids. This CDR3 is CASSTSGRAWQETQYF. DNA of the CDR3: TGTGCCAGCAGCACTAGCGGGAGGGCCTGGCAAGAGACCCAGTACTTC.

This clonotype came up many times. The V gene is TRBV2, the J gene TRBJ2-3; perhaps TRBD1 as D (5 bases). The germline V and J ends were trimmed by 2 bases and 0 bases, with 15 bases remaining between them. Germline lookup yields CDR1 SNHLY and CDR2 FYNNEI. This CDR3 comprises 17 residues. CDR3 DNA sequence: TGTGCCAGCAGTGAATCAGAGGACACACCTAGCACAGATACGCAGTATTTT. This translates into CASSESEDTPSTDTQYF. Full variable domain (remainder filled in from reference TRBV2 and TRBJ2-3): EPEVTQTPSHQVTQMGQEVILRCVPISNHLYFYWYRQILGQKVEFLVSFYNNEISEKSEIFDDQFSVERPDGSNFTLKIRSTKLEDSAMYFCASSESEDTPSTDTQYFGPGTRLTVL.

This clonotype was counted at least ten times. The V call is TRBV27, the J call TRBJ1-5; D is possibly TRBD1 (5 bases). Trimming took off 4 bases at V and 5 bases at J, with 9 bases between the two ends. The CDR3 is 13 residues long. From germline, CDR1 is MNHEY and CDR2 SMNVEV (reference sequence). The CDR3 sequence: CASSWGKDQPQHF. CDR3 nucleotides: TGTGCCAGCAGTTGGGGGAAGGATCAGCCCCAGCATTTT.

This clonotype appeared a few times. The rearrangement uses TRBV7-2 and TRBJ2-4, with 8 positions matching TRBD2. V shed 1 base and J 5 bases; nucleotides not matched to a gene: 4. CDR1 and CDR2 from the germline V gene are SGHTA and FQGNSA. The CDR3 covers 15 residues. CDR3 DNA: TGTGCCAGCAGCTTAGTTAGCGGGACCCAAAACATTCAGTACTTC. Translating it yields CASSLVSGTQNIQYF.

Many counts were recorded for this clonotype. The rearrangement joins TRBV12-3 or TRBV12-4 to TRBJ1-5, with 8 bases matching TRBD1. There are 13 residues in the CDR3. The ends lost 6 bases at V and 4 bases at J; junction bases unmatched: 2. Here the CDR3 reads CASRTGDNQPQHF. The CDR3 nucleotides read TGTGCCAGCAGGACAGGGGATAATCAGCCCCAGCATTTT.

This clonotype was observed at least ten times. The V call is TRBV28, the J call TRBJ2-7, with TRBD2 matching over 8 bases. Germline-derived CDR1 and CDR2 are MDHEN and SYDVKM. The CDR3 sequence is 15 residues long. V lost 4 bases, J lost 1 base, and 6 bases stayed unmatched. In DNA, the CDR3 is TGTGCCAGCAGTTCCCCGGGACTAGAGTCCTACGAGCAGTACTTC. It translates to CASSSPGLESYEQYF. Drawing the rest from reference TRBV28 and TRBJ2-7, the complete variable domain is DVKVTQSSRYLVKRTGEKVFLECVQDMDHENMFWYRQDPGLGLRLIYFSYDVKMKEKGDIPEGYSVSREKKERFSLILESASTNQTSMYLCASSSPGLESYEQYFGPGTRLTVT.

V is TRBV9 and J is TRBJ1-4; tentative D call: TRBD1 (5 bases). Trimming removed 2 bases from V and 3 bases from J, with 8 bases in between. The CDR3 contains 14 residues. Looked up from germline, CDR1 is SGDLS and CDR2 is YYNGEE. The CDR3 region has the DNA TGTGCCAGCAGCGTGGGGGGTGCTAATGAAAAACTGTTTTTT. This codes for CASSVGGANEKLFF.

Note on this clonotype: An end of the junction does not agree with germline; a read error may underlie this. The CDR3 protein is CASSLDDEHYGYSF. CDR3 bases: TGCGCCAGCAGCTTGGATGATGAGCACTATGGCTACTCCTTC. The chain couples TRBV5-1 to TRBJ1-2, with unresolved D. The CDR3 covers 14 residues. The germline gives CDR1 SGHRS, CDR2 YFSETQ.

Comments on this clonotype: This could be a read error, since a much larger clone is one nucleotide away. The chain uses TRBV4-2 and TRBJ2-2; 10 bases fit TRBD1. The CDR3 is made up of 14 amino acids. CDR1 and CDR2 from the germline V gene are LGHNA and YNFKEQ. Trimming at V came to 2 bases and at J to 7 bases, leaving 1 base not matched to a gene. CDR3 sequence reads: CASSQRTGGGELFF. DNA of the CDR3: TGTGCCAGCAGCCAAAGGACAGGGGGCGGGGAGCTGTTTTTT.

V and J are TRBV18 and TRBJ2-7; 9 nucleotides align to TRBD1. The CDR3 length is 16 residues. V shed 3 bases, J shed 3 bases, and the junction held 9 bases outside the gene matches. Germline V gene lookup returns CDR1 KGHSH and CDR2 LQKENI. CDR3 residues: CASSPLPGQGYYEQYF. DNA of the CDR3: TGTGCCAGCTCACCGCTACCGGGACAGGGATACTACGAGCAGTACTTC. Combining the CDR3 with reference TRBV18 and TRBJ2-7 gives the whole variable domain NAGVMQNPRHLVRRRGQEARLRCSPMKGHSHVYWYRQLPEEGLKFMVYLQKENIIDESGMPKERFSAEFPKEGPSILRIQQVVRGDSAAYFCASSPLPGQGYYEQYFGPGTRLTVT.